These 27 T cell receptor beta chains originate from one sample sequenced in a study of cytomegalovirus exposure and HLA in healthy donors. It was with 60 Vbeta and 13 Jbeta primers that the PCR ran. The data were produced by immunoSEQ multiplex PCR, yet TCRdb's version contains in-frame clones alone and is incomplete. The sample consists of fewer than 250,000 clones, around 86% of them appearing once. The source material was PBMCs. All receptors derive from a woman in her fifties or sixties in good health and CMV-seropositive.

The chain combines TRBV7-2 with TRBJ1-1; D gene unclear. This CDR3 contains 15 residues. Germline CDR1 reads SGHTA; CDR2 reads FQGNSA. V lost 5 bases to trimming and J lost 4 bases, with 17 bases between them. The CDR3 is CASSPDWAGGTEAFF. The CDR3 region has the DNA TGTGCCAGCAGCCCTGATTGGGCGGGAGGCACTGAAGCTTTCTTT.

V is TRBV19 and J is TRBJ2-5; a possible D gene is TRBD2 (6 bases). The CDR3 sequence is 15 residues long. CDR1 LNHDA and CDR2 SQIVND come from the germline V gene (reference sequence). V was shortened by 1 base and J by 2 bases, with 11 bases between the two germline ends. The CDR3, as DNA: TGTGCCAGTAGTATAGCGGGGACTCAGCAAGAGACCCAGTACTTC. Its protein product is CASSIAGTQQETQYF.

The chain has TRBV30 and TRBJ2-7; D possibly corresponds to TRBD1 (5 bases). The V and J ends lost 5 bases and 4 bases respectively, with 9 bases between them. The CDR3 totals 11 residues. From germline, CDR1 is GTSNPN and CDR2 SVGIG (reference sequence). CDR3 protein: CAWGHLYEQYF. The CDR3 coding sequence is TGTGCCTGGGGACACTTATACGAGCAGTACTTC. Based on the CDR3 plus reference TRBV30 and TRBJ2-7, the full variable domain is SQTIHQWPATLVQPVGSPLSLECTVEGTSNPNLYWYRQAAGRGLQLLFYSVGIGQISSEVPQNLSASRPQDRQFILSSKKLLLSDSGFYLCAWGHLYEQYFGPGTRLTVT.

CDR3 in amino acids: CASSQGWRSDQPQHF. For the CDR3, the DNA is TGCGCCAGCAGCCAAGGGTGGAGGTCTGATCAGCCCCAGCATTTT. V is TRBV4-1 and J is TRBJ1-5; the D is unclear. V lost 1 base to trimming and J lost 5 bases, with 12 bases between them. This CDR3 has 15 amino acids. The germline V gene encodes CDR1 MGHRA and CDR2 YSYEKL.

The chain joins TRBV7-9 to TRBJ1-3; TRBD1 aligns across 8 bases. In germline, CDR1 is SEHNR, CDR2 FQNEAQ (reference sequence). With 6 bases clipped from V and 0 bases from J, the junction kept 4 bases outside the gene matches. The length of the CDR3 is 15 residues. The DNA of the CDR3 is TGTGCCAGCAGATCCGGGACAGGCTCTGGAAACACCATATATTTT. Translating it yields CASRSGTGSGNTIYF. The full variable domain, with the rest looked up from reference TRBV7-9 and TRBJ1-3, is DTGVSQNPRHKITKRGQNVTFRCDPISEHNRLYWYRQTLGQGPEFLTYFQNEAQLEKSRLLSDRFSAERPKGSFSTLEIQRTEQGDSAMYLCASRSGTGSGNTIYFGEGSWLTVV.

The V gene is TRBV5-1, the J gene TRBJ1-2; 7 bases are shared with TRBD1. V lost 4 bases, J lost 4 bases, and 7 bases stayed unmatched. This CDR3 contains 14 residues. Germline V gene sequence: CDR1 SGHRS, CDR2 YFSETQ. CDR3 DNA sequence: TGCGCCAGCAGCCCCAGGCAGGGGGGCTATGGCTACACCTTC. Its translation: CASSPRQGGYGYTF.

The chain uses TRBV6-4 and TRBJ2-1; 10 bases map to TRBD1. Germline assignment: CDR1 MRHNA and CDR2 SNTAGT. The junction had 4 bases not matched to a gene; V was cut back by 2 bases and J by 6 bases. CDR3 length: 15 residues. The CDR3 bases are TGTGCCAGCAGTGACGGTGGGGACAGGGGCAATGAGCAGTTCTTC. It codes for CASSDGGDRGNEQFF.

The CDR3 DNA reads as TGTGCCAGCAGTGACTCGCCAGGTGAAAAACTGTTTTTT. Translated, it gives CASSDSPGEKLFF. The rearrangement links TRBV6-4 to TRBJ1-4; D uncertain. V shed 0 bases and J shed 7 bases, with 6 bases lying between them. The CDR3 consists of 13 residues. The germline gives CDR1 MRHNA, CDR2 SNTAGT.

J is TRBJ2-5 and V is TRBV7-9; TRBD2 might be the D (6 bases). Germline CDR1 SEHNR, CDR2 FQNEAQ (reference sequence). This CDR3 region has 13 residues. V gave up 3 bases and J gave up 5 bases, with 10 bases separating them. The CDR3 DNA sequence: TGTGCCAGCAGCTTCGTGGAGGGGGAGACCCAGTACTTC. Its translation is CASSFVEGETQYF.

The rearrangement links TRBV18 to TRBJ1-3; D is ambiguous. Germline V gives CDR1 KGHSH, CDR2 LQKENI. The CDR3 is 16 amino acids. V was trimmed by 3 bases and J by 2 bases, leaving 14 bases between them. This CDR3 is CASSPSAGSAGNTIYF. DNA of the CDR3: TGTGCCAGCTCACCCTCTGCGGGGTCTGCTGGAAACACCATATATTTT.

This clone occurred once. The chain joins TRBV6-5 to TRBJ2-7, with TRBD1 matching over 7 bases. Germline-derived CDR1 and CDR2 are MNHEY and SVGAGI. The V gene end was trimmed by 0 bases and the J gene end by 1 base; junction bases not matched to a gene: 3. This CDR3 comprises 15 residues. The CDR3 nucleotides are TGTGCCAGCAGTTACTCCCCCAGGGGGTCCTACGAGCAGTACTTC. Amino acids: CASSYSPRGSYEQYF.

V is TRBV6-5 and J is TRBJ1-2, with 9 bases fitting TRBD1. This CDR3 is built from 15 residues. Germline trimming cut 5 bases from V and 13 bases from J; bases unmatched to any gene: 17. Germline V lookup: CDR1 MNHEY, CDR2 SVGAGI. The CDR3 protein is CASSQGGLLGQGITF. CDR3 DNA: TGTGCCAGCAGTCAAGGGGGTTTACTTGGACAGGGGATCACCTTC.

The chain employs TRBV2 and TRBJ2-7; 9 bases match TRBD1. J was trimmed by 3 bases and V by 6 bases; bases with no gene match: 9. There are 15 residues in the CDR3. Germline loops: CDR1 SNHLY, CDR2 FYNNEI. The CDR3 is CASRARDRDNYEQYF. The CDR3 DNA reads TGTGCCAGCAGGGCCCGGGACAGGGATAACTACGAGCAGTACTTC.

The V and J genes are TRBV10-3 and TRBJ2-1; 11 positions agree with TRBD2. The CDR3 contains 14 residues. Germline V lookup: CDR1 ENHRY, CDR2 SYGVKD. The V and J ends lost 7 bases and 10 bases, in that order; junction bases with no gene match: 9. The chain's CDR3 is CAIKDTSGGLEQFF. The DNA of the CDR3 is TGTGCCATCAAAGATACTAGCGGGGGTTTGGAGCAGTTCTTC.

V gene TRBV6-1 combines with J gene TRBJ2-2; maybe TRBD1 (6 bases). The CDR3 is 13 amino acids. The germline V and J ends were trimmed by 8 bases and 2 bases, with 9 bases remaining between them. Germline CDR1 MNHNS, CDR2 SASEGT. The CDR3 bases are TGTGCCAGCCTGGACAGCAACACCGGGGAGCTGTTTTTT. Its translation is CASLDSNTGELFF.

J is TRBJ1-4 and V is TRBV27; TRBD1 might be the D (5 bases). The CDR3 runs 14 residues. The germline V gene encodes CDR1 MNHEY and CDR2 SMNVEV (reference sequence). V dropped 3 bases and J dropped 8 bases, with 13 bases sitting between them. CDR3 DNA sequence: TGTGCCAGCAGTTTTGCGGGGGTAGGGGAAAAACTGTTTTTT. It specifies CASSFAGVGEKLFF.

The CDR3 reads CATEGAADTQYF. The CDR3 nucleotides read TGTGCCACCGAGGGGGCCGCAGATACGCAGTATTTT. V is TRBV18 and J is TRBJ2-3, with TRBD1 matching over 7 bases. Germline V lookup: CDR1 KGHSH, CDR2 LQKENI. This CDR3 is 12 amino acids long. The V and J ends lost 10 bases and 4 bases, in that order; junction bases with no gene match: 5.

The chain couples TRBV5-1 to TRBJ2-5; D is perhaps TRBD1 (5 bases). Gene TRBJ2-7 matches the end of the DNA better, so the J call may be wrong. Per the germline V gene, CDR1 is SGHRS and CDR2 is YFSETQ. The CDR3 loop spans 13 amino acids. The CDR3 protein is CASSLGQFYEQYF. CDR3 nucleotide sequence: TGCGCCAGCAGCTTAGGACAATTTTACGAGCAGTACTTC.

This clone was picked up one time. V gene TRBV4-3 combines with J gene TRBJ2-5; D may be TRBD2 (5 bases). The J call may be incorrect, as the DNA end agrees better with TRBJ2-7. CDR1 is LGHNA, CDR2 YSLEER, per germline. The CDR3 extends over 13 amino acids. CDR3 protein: CASSSRASYEQYF. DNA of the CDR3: TGCGCCAGCAGCTCGCGGGCGTCCTACGAGCAGTACTTC.

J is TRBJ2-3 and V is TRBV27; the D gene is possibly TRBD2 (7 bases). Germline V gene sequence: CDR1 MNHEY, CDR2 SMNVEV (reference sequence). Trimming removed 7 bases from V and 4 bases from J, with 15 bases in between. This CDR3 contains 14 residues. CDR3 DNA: TGTGCCAGCACTTGGGGGGGGGCTTCAGATACGCAGTATTTT. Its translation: CASTWGGASDTQYF.

The CDR3 region has the DNA TGCGCCAGCAGTGACCCGGGACAGGGGTTCAGTAATTCACCCCTCCACTTT. Its protein product is CASSDPGQGFSNSPLHF. This chain connects TRBV10-2 to TRBJ1-6; TRBD1 agrees at 10 bases. Germline V gives CDR1 WSHSY, CDR2 SAAADI. CDR3 length: 17 amino acids. Unmatched junction bases numbered 8, after V lost 3 bases and J lost 6 bases.

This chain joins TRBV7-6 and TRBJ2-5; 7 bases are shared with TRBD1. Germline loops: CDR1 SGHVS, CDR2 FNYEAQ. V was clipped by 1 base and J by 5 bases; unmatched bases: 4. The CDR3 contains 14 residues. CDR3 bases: TGTGCCAGCAGCTTAGAAGGGGGCAGGGAGACCCAGTACTTC. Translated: CASSLEGGRETQYF. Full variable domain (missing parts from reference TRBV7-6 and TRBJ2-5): GAGVSQSPRYKVTKRGQDVALRCDPISGHVSLYWYRQALGQGPEFLTYFNYEAQQDKSGLPNDRFSAERPEGSISTLTIQRTEQRDSAMYRCASSLEGGRETQYFGPGTRLLVL.

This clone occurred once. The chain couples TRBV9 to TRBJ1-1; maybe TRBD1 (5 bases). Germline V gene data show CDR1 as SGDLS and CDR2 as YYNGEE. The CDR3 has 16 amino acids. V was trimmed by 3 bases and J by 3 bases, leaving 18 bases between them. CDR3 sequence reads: CASSGLSDIGDTEAFF. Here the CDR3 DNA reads TGTGCCAGCAGCGGATTATCAGACATAGGGGACACTGAAGCTTTCTTT.

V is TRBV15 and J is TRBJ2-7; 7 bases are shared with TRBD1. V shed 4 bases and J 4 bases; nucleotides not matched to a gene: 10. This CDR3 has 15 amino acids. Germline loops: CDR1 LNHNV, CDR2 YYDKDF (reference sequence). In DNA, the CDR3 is TGTGCCACCAGCATCCGGACAGGAGGCCCTTACGAGCAGTACTTC. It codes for CATSIRTGGPYEQYF.

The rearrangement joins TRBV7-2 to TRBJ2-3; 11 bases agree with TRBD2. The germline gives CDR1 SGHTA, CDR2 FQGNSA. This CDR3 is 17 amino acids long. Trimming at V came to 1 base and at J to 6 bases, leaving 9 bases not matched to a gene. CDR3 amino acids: CASSLVKLAGVLDTQYF. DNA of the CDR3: TGTGCCAGCAGCTTAGTAAAACTAGCGGGGGTCTTGGATACGCAGTATTTT.

This chain's CDR3 is CASSLYPAAEETQYF. DNA for the CDR3: TGTGCCAGCAGCTTATACCCAGCGGCCGAAGAGACCCAGTACTTC. The chain joins TRBV11-2 to TRBJ2-5; TRBD2 might be the D (5 bases). The germline gives CDR1 SGHAT, CDR2 FQNNGV. The length of the CDR3 is 15 residues. V shed 2 bases and J shed 3 bases, with 13 bases lying between them.

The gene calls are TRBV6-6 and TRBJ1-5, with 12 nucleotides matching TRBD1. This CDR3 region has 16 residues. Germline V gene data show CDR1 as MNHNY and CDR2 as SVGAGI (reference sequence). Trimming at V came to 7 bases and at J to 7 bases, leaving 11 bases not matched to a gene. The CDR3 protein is CASNMGRDRGRQPQHF. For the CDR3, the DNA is TGTGCCAGCAACATGGGCCGGGACAGGGGGCGACAGCCCCAGCATTTT.